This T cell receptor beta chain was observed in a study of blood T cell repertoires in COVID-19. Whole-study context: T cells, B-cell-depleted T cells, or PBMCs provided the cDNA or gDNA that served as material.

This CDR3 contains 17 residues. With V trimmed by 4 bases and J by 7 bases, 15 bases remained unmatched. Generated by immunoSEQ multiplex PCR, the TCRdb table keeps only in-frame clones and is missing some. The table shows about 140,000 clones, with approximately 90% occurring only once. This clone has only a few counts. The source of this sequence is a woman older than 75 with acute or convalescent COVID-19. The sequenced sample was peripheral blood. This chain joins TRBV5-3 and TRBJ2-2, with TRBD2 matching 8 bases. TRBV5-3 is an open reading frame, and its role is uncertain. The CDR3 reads CARSTVWSGGRIGELFF. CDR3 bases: TGTGCCAGAAGCACCGTATGGAGCGGGGGACGTATCGGGGAGCTGTTTTTT.